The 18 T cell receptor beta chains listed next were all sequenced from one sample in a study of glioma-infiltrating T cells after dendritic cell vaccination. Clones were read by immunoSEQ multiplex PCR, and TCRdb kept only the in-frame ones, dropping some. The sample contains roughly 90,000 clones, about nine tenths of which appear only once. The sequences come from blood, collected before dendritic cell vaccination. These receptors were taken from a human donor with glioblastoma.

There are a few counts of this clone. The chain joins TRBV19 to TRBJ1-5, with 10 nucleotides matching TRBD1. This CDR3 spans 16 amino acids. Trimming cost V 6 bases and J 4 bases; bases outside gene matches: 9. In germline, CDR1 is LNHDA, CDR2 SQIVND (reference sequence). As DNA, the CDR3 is TGTGCCAGTAGGTTGACCGGGACAGGGGTGAATCAGCCCCAGCATTTT. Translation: CASRLTGTGVNQPQHF. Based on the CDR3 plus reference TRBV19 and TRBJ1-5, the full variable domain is DGGITQSPKYLFRKEGQNVTLSCEQNLNHDAMYWYRQDPGQGLRLIYYSQIVNDFQKGDIAEGYSVSREKKESFPLTVTSAQKNPTAFYLCASRLTGTGVNQPQHFGDGTRLSIL.

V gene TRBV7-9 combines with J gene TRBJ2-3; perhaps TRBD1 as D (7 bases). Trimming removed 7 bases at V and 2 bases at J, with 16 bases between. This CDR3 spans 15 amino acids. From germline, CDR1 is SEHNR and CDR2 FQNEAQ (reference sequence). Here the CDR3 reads CASTWGDSPTDTQYF. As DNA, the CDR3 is TGTGCCAGCACGTGGGGGGACAGCCCCACAGATACGCAGTATTTT.

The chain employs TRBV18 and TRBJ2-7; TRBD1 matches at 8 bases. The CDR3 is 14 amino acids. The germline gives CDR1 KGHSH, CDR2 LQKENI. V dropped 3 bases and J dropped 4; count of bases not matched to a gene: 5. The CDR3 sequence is CASSPGQGIYEQYF. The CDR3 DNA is TGTGCCAGCTCACCTGGACAGGGTATATACGAGCAGTACTTC.

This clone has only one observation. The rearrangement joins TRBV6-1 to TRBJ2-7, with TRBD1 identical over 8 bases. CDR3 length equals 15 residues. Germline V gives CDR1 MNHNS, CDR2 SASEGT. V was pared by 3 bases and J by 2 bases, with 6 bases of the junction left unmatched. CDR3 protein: CASSDDGQGAYEQYF. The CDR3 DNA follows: TGTGCCAGCAGTGACGATGGACAGGGTGCCTACGAGCAGTACTTC.

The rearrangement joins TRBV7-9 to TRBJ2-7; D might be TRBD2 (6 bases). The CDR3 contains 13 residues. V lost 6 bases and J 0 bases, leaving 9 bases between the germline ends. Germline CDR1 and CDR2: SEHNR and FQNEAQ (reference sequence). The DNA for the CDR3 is TGTGCCAGCAGTGACGGGGGCTCCTACGAGCAGTACTTC. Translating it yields CASSDGGSYEQYF.

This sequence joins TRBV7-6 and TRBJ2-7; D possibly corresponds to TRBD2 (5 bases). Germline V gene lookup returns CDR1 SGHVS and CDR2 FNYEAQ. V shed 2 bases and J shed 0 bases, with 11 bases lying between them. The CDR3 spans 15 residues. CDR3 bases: TGTGCCAGCAGCTTAACTACTAGTTTCTCCTACGAGCAGTACTTC. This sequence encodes CASSLTTSFSYEQYF.

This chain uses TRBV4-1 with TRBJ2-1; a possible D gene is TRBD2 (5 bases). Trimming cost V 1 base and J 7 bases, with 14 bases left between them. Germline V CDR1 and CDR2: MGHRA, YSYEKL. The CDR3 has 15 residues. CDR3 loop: CASSQALGAANEQFF. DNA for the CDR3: TGCGCCAGCAGCCAAGCCTTAGGAGCGGCGAATGAGCAGTTCTTC.

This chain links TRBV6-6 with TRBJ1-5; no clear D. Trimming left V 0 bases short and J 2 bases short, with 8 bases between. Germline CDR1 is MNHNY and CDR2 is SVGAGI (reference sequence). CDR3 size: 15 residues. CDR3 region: CASSYSDAGNQPQHF. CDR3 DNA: TGTGCCAGCAGTTACTCAGATGCGGGCAATCAGCCCCAGCATTTT.

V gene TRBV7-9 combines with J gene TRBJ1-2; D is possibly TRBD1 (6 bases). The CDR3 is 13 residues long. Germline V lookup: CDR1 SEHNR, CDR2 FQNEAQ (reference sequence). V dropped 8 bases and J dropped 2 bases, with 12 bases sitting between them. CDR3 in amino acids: CASGDNRNYGYTF. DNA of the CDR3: TGTGCCAGCGGGGACAACAGAAACTATGGCTACACCTTC.

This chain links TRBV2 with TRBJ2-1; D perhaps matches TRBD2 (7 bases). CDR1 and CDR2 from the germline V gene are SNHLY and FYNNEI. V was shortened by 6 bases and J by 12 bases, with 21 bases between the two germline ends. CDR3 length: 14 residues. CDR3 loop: CASSDPGGQHGQFF. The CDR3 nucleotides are TGTGCCAGCAGCGACCCCGGGGGGCAGCACGGGCAGTTCTTC. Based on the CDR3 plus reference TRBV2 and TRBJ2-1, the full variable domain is EPEVTQTPSHQVTQMGQEVILRCVPISNHLYFYWYRQILGQKVEFLVSFYNNEISEKSEIFDDQFSVERPDGSNFTLKIRSTKLEDSAMYFCASSDPGGQHGQFFGPGTRLTVL.

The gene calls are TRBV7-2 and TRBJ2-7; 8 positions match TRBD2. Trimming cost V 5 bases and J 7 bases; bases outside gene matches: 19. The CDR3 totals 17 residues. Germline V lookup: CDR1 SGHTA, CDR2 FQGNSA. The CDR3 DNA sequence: TGTGCCAGCAGCCCGAGGCTAGCCGTCGGGAGGGGGTATGAGCAGTACTTC. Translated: CASSPRLAVGRGYEQYF. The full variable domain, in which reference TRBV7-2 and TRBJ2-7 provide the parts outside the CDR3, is GAGVSQSPSNKVTEKGKDVELRCDPISGHTALYWYRQSLGQGLEFLIYFQGNSAPDKSGLPSDRFSAERTGGSVSTLTIQRTQQEDSAVYLCASSPRLAVGRGYEQYFGPGTRLTVT.

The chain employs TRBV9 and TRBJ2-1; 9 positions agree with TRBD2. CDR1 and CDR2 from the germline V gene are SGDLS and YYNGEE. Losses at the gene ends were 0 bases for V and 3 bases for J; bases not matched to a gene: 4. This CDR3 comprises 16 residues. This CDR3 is CASSVGLAGLYNEQFF. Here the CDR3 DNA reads TGTGCCAGCAGCGTAGGTCTAGCGGGGCTCTACAATGAGCAGTTCTTC.

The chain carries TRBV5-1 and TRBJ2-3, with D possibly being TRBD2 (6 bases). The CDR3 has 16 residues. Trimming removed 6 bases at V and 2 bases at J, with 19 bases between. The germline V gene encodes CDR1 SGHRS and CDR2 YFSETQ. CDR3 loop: CASTPKPLAPTDTQYF. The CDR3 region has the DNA TGCGCCAGCACCCCTAAACCACTAGCTCCCACAGATACGCAGTATTTT.

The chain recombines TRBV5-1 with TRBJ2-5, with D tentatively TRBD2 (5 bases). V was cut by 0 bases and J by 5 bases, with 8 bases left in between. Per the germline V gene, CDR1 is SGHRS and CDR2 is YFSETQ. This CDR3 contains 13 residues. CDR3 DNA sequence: TGCGCCAGCAGCTTGGTTGGGGAGGAGACCCAGTACTTC. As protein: CASSLVGEETQYF.

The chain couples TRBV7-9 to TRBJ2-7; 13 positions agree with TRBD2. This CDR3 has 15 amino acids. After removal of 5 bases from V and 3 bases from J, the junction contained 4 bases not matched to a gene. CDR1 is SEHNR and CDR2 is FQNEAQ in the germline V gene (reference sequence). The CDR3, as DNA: TGTGCCAGCAGCAAACTAGCGGGAGGGATCTACGAGCAGTACTTC. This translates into CASSKLAGGIYEQYF. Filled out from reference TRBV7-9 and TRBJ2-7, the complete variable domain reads DTGVSQNPRHKITKRGQNVTFRCDPISEHNRLYWYRQTLGQGPEFLTYFQNEAQLEKSRLLSDRFSAERPKGSFSTLEIQRTEQGDSAMYLCASSKLAGGIYEQYFGPGTRLTVT.

CDR3 protein: CASSWDIQETQYF. The CDR3 bases are TGTGCCAGCAGCTGGGACATCCAAGAGACCCAGTACTTC. This chain joins TRBV6-5 and TRBJ2-5; possibly TRBD1 for D (6 bases). The V and J ends lost 6 bases and 1 base respectively, with 9 bases between them. Per the germline V gene, CDR1 is MNHEY and CDR2 is SVGAGI. CDR3 length: 13 residues.

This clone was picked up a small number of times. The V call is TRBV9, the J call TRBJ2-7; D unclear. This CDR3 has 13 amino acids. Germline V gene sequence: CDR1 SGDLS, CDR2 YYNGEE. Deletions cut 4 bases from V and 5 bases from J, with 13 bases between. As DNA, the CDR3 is TGTGCCAGCAGCTTCTCGTCCCGGGACGAGCAGTACTTC. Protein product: CASSFSSRDEQYF.

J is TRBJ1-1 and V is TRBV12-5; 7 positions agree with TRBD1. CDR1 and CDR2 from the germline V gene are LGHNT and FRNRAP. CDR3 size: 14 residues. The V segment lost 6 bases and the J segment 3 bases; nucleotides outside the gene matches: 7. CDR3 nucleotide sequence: TGTGCTAGTGGGCGGGACAGAGAGGACACTGAAGCTTTCTTT. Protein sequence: CASGRDREDTEAFF.